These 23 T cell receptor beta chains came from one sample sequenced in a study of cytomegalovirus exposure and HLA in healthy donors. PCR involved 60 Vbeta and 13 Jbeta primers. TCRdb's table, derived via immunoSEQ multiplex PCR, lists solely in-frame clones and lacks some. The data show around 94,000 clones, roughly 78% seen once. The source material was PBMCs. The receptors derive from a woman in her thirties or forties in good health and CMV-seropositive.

In DNA form, the CDR3 reads TGTGCCAGCGGAATAGCGGGAGGAACCCAGACCCAGTACTTC. It yields the protein CASGIAGGTQTQYF. This rearrangement joins TRBV6-5 to TRBJ2-5; TRBD2 matches 10 bases. Germline CDR1 reads MNHEY; CDR2 reads SVGAGI. The CDR3 is 14 amino acids. Trimming removed 8 bases from V and 6 bases from J; junction bases left unmatched: 9.

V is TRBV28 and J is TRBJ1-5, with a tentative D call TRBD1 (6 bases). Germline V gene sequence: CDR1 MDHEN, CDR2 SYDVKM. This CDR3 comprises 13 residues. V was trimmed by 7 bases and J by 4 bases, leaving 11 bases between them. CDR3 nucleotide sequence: TGTGCCAGCACCACAGACAGGAATCAGCCCCAGCATTTT. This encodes CASTTDRNQPQHF.

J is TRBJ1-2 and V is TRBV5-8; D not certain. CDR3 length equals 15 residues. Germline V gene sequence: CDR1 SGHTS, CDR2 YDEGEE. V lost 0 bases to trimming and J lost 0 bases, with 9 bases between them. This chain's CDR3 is CASSLGGISNYGYTF. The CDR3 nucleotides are TGTGCCAGCAGCTTGGGAGGGATTTCTAACTATGGCTACACCTTC. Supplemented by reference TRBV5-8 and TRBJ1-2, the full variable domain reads EAGVTQSPTHLIKTRGQQATLRCSPISGHTSVYWYQQALGLGLQFLLWYDEGEERNRGNFPPRFSGRQFPNYSSELNVNALELEDSALYLCASSLGGISNYGYTFGSGTRLTVV.

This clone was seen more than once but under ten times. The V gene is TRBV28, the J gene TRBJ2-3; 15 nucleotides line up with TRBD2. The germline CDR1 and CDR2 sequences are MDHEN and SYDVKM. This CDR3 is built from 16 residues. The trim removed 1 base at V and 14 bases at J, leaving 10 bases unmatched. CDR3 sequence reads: CASSLSPPGLAGGWYF. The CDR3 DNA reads TGTGCCAGCAGTTTATCGCCCCCTGGACTAGCGGGAGGGTGGTATTTT.

The CDR3, as DNA: TGTGCTAGTGCTCTTGCCCCGGAAGGGAGCTCCTACAATGAGCAGTTCTTC. Translating it yields CASALAPEGSSYNEQFF. The V gene is TRBV12-5, the J gene TRBJ2-1, with D tentatively TRBD2 (5 bases). The V gene's germline CDR1 is LGHNT and CDR2 FRNRAP. The CDR3 is made up of 17 amino acids. The V and J ends lost 7 bases and 0 bases respectively, with 19 bases between them.

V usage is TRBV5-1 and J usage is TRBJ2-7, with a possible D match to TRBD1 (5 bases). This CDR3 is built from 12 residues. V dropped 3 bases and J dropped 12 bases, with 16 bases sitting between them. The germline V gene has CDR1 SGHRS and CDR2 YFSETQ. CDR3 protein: CASSSGQSNPYF. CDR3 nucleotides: TGCGCCAGCAGCTCCGGACAAAGCAATCCGTACTTC.

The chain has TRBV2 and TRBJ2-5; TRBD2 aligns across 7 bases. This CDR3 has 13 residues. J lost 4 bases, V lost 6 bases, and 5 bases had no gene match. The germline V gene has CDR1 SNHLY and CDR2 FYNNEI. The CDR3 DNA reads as TGTGCCAGCAGCGGGGGACTATCAGAGACCCAGTACTTC. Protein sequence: CASSGGLSETQYF. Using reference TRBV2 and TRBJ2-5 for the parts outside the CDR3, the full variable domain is EPEVTQTPSHQVTQMGQEVILRCVPISNHLYFYWYRQILGQKVEFLVSFYNNEISEKSEIFDDQFSVERPDGSNFTLKIRSTKLEDSAMYFCASSGGLSETQYFGPGTRLLVL.

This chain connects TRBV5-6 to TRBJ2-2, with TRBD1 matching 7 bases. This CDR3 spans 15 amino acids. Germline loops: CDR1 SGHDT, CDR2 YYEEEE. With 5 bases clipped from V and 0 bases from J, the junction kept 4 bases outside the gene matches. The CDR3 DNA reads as TGTGCCAGCAGGTCGGGACAGACGAACACCGGGGAGCTGTTTTTT. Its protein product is CASRSGQTNTGELFF.

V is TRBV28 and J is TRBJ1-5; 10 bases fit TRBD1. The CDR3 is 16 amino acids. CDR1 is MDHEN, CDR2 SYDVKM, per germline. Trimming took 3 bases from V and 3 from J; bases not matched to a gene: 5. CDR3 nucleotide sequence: TGTGCCAGCAGTTTGTATGGGACAGGGGCCAATCAGCCCCAGCATTTT. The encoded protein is CASSLYGTGANQPQHF.

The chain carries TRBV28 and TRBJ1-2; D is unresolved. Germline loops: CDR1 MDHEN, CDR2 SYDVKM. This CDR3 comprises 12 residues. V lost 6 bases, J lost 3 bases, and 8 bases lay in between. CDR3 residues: CASSLPDYGYTF. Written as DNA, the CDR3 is TGTGCCAGCAGCCTCCCGGACTATGGCTACACCTTC.

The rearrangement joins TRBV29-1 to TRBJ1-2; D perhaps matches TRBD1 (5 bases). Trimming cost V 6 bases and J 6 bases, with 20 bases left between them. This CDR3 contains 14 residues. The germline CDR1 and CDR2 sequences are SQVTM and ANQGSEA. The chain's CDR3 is CSVGGKTATNGYTF. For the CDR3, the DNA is TGCAGCGTCGGGGGGAAGACGGCTACTAATGGCTACACCTTC.

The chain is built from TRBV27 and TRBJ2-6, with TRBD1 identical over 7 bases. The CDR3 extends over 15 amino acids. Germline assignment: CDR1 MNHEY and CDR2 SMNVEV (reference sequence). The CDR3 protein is CGRRQGASGANVLTF. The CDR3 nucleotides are TGTGGGAGGAGACAGGGAGCGTCTGGGGCCAACGTCCTGACTTTC. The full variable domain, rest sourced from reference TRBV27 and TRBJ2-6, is EAQVTQNPRYLITVTGKKLTVTCSQNMNHEYMSWYRQDPGLGLRQIYYSMNVEVTDKGDVPEGYKVSRKEKRNFPLILESPSPNQTSLYFCGRRQGASGANVLTFGAGSRLTVL.

The CDR3: CASSLAGFPSGLQETQYF. CDR3 DNA sequence: TGTGCCAGCAGCTTAGCAGGTTTCCCTAGCGGCCTCCAAGAGACCCAGTACTTC. The gene calls are TRBV7-6 and TRBJ2-5; 7 bases agree with TRBD2. V lost 0 bases, J lost 1 base, and 11 bases stayed unmatched. This CDR3 region has 18 residues. The germline gives CDR1 SGHVS, CDR2 FNYEAQ.

CDR3 DNA sequence: TGTGCCAGCAGTGCTAGTCCGGGATCTCCTAATGAGCAGTTCTTC. Translated: CASSASPGSPNEQFF. The chain links TRBV6-5 to TRBJ2-1, with D maybe TRBD2 (5 bases). This CDR3 is 15 amino acids long. Germline values: CDR1 MNHEY, CDR2 SVGAGI. Deletions cut 5 bases from V and 7 bases from J, with 18 bases between.

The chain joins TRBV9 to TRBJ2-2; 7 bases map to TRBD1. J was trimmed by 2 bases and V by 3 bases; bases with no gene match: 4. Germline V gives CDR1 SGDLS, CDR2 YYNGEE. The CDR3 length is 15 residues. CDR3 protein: CASSARQGNTGELFF. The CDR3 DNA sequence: TGTGCCAGCAGCGCCCGACAGGGCAACACCGGGGAGCTGTTTTTT.

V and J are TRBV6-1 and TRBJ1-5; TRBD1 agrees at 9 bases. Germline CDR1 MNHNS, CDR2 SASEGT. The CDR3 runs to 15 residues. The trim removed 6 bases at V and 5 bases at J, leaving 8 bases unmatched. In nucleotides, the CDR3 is TGTGCCAGCAGGGCCCGGGACAGGGACCATCAGCCCCAGCATTTT. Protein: CASRARDRDHQPQHF.

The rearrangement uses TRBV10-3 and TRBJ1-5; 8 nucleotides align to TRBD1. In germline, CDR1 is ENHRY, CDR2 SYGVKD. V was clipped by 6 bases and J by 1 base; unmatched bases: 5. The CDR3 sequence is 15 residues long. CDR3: CAISSGGVSNQPQHF. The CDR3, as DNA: TGTGCCATCAGCTCAGGGGGCGTAAGCAATCAGCCCCAGCATTTT.

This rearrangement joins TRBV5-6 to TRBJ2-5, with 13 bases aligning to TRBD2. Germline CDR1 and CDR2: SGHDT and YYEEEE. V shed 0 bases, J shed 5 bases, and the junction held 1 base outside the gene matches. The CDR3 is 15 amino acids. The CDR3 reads CASSLALAGGETQYF. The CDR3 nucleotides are TGTGCCAGCAGCTTGGCACTAGCGGGAGGGGAGACCCAGTACTTC.

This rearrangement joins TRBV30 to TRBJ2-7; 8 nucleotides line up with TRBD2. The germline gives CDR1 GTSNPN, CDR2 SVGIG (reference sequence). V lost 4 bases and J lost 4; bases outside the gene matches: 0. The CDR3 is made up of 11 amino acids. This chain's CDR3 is CAWTSGYEQYF. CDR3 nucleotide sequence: TGTGCCTGGACTAGCGGGTACGAGCAGTACTTC. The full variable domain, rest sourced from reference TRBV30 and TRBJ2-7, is SQTIHQWPATLVQPVGSPLSLECTVEGTSNPNLYWYRQAAGRGLQLLFYSVGIGQISSEVPQNLSASRPQDRQFILSSKKLLLSDSGFYLCAWTSGYEQYFGPGTRLTVT.

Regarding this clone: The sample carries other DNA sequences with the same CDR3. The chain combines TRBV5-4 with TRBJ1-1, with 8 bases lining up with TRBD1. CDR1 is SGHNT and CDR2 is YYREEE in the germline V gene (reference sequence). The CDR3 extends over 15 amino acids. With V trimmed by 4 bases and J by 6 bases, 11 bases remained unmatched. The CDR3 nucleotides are TGTGCCAGCAGCCTTTTACAGGGGGGGTACCCTGAAGCTTTCTTT. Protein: CASSLLQGGYPEAFF.

CDR3 in amino acids: CASSLPRDRTSYEQYF. DNA for the CDR3: TGCGCCAGCAGCTTGCCCCGGGACAGGACATCCTACGAGCAGTACTTC. This rearrangement joins TRBV5-1 to TRBJ2-7; TRBD1 matches at 8 bases. V shed 1 base and J 1 base; nucleotides not matched to a gene: 7. Germline CDR1 is SGHRS and CDR2 is YFSETQ. This CDR3 region has 16 residues.

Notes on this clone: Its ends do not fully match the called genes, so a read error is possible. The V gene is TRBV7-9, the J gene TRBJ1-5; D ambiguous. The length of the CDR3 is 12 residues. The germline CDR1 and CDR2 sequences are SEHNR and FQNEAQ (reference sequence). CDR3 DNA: TGTTCCAGCAGCCGTTATGATCAGCCCCAGCATTTT. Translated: CSSSRYDQPQHF.

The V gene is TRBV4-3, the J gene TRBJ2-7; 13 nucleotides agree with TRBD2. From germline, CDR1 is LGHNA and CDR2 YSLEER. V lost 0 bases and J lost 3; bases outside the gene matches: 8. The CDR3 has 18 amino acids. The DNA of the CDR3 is TGCGCCAGCAGCCAAGAACTGGAAGGACTAGCGGGAGTCTACGAGCAGTACTTC. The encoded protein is CASSQELEGLAGVYEQYF.